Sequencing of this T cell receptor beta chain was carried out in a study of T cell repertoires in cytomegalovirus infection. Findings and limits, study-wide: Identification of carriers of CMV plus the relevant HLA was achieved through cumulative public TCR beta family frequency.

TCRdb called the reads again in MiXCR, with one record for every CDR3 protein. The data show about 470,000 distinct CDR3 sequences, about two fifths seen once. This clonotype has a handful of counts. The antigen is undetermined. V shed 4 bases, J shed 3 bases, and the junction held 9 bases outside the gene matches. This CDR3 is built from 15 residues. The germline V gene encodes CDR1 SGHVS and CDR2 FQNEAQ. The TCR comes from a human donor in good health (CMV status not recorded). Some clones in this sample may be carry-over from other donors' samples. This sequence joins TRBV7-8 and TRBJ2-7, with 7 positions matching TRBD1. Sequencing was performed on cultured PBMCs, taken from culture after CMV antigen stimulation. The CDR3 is CASSSPGTVIYEQYF. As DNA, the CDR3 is TGTGCCAGCAGCTCGCCCGGGACAGTAATCTACGAGCAGTACTTC.